These 24 T cell receptor beta chains share one sample of origin, sequenced in a study of blood T cell repertoires in COVID-19. TCRdb's copy holds only in-frame clones and misses some; the assay was immunoSEQ multiplex PCR. The table includes 100,000 to 120,000 clones, about 90% detected once. The sequenced sample consisted of peripheral blood. These receptors originate from a woman aged 45-60 years with acute or convalescent COVID-19.

This clone appeared once. CDR3 amino acids: CASLTRSRGKQSPLHF. DNA of the CDR3: TGTGCCAGCTTAACTCGGTCTCGGGGAAAGCAATCACCCCTCCACTTT. The genes are TRBV28 and TRBJ1-6; the D is unclear. The CDR3 totals 16 residues. Germline V gives CDR1 MDHEN, CDR2 SYDVKM. The V end was cut by 8 bases, the J end by 10 bases, with 24 bases between.

V is TRBV6-5 and J is TRBJ1-2; D unclear. Per the germline V gene, CDR1 is MNHEY and CDR2 is SVGAGI. The CDR3 has 14 residues. V lost 0 bases and J 4 bases, leaving 9 bases between the germline ends. CDR3 loop: CASSYSRESYGYTF. Written as DNA, the CDR3 is TGTGCCAGCAGTTACTCAAGGGAGAGCTATGGCTACACCTTC.

This sequence joins TRBV27 and TRBJ2-3; 10 bases map to TRBD2. Germline loops: CDR1 MNHEY, CDR2 SMNVEV (reference sequence). This CDR3 contains 15 residues. V was pared by 5 bases and J by 2 bases, with 4 bases of the junction left unmatched. The CDR3 DNA follows: TGTGCCAGCAGTCATCTAGCGGGGGCCACAGATACGCAGTATTTT. Protein sequence: CASSHLAGATDTQYF.

This sequence joins TRBV2 and TRBJ2-3; D not certain. Per germline, CDR1 SNHLY and CDR2 FYNNEI. This CDR3 has 12 amino acids. V lost 4 bases to trimming and J lost 7 bases, with 9 bases between them. CDR3 amino acids: CASSGASHTQYF. CDR3 bases: TGTGCCAGCAGTGGCGCGTCCCATACGCAGTATTTT.

The V gene is TRBV18, the J gene TRBJ2-1; 8 nucleotides match TRBD1. The germline V gene has CDR1 KGHSH and CDR2 LQKENI. The CDR3 is 17 amino acids. V lost 0 bases to trimming and J lost 5 bases; unmatched junction nucleotides: 9. Here the CDR3 reads CASSPPNRGVSHNEQFF. The CDR3 bases are TGTGCCAGCTCACCACCGAACAGGGGGGTTTCACACAATGAGCAGTTCTTC.

This chain joins TRBV7-2 and TRBJ1-1; D gene ambiguous. The CDR3 totals 13 residues. With 6 bases removed from V and 3 bases from J, the gap between germline ends came to 11 bases. Germline-derived CDR1 and CDR2 are SGHTA and FQGNSA. The DNA for the CDR3 is TGTGCCAGCAGAGAGAGGCCCGACACTGAAGCTTTCTTT. The encoded protein is CASRERPDTEAFF.

The J gene is TRBJ1-1, the V gene TRBV19, with 8 bases that match TRBD1. Germline loops: CDR1 LNHDA, CDR2 SQIVND (reference sequence). This CDR3 is built from 13 residues. V gave up 4 bases and J gave up 3 bases; unmatched junction bases: 1. CDR3 coding DNA: TGTGCCAGTAGTAAGGACAGGGACACTGAAGCTTTCTTT. As protein: CASSKDRDTEAFF.

V and J are TRBV29-1 and TRBJ1-2; a weak D match, TRBD1 (5 bases). Germline V gene sequence: CDR1 SQVTM, CDR2 ANQGSEA. The CDR3 spans 12 residues. With 6 bases removed from V and 6 bases from J, the gap between germline ends came to 14 bases. The DNA of the CDR3 is TGCAGCGTGACCCTTGGGGGGGATGGCTACACCTTC. As protein: CSVTLGGDGYTF. The full variable domain, in which reference TRBV29-1 and TRBJ1-2 provide the parts outside the CDR3, is SAVISQKPSRDICQRGTSLTIQCQVDSQVTMMFWYRQQPGQSLTLIATANQGSEATYESGFVIDKFPISRPNLTFSTLTVSNMSPEDSSIYLCSVTLGGDGYTFGSGTRLTVV.

The sample holds a few counts of this clone. The genes are TRBV6-6 and TRBJ2-3; D possibly corresponds to TRBD2 (5 bases). V was shortened by 7 bases and J by 5 bases, with 16 bases between the two germline ends. Germline CDR1 and CDR2: MNHNY and SVGAGI (reference sequence). CDR3 length: 14 amino acids. CDR3 sequence reads: CASNRRGGEDTQYF. The DNA for the CDR3 is TGTGCCAGCAACCGCAGAGGAGGTGAAGATACGCAGTATTTT.

This clone was observed a single time. CDR3 in DNA: TGTGCCAGCAGCCGAGACTTAACCCATAATTCACCCCTCCACTTT. It is translated as CASSRDLTHNSPLHF. The chain employs TRBV5-5 and TRBJ1-6; D remains unclear. Germline V gene sequence: CDR1 SGHKS, CDR2 YYEKEE (reference sequence). This CDR3 comprises 15 residues. The V end was cut by 4 bases, the J end by 5 bases, with 13 bases between.

This chain joins TRBV28 and TRBJ1-5, with D unresolved. The CDR3 runs to 16 residues. Trimming removed 10 bases from V and 2 bases from J, with 21 bases in between. Per germline, CDR1 MDHEN and CDR2 SYDVKM. The CDR3 coding sequence is TGTGCCAACGGAGGGAGCGGTGGGTCTGGCAATCAGCCCCAGCATTTT. Protein sequence: CANGGSGGSGNQPQHF.

The chain carries TRBV6-5 and TRBJ1-3; tentatively, D is TRBD1 (6 bases). Germline CDR1 is MNHEY and CDR2 is SVGAGI. CDR3 length: 15 amino acids. V lost 5 bases to trimming and J lost 4 bases, with 15 bases between them. CDR3 residues: CASSPGGAQGNTIYF. For the CDR3, the DNA is TGTGCCAGCAGTCCCGGGGGGGCGCAAGGAAACACCATATATTTT.

This clone was observed a single time. V is TRBV21-1 and J is TRBJ2-4; TRBD1 was called by the table and not checked on the DNA. TRBV21-1 has pseudogene status. This CDR3 comprises 20 residues. As DNA, the CDR3 is TGTGCCAGCAGCCAAGCAACACCGGGACAGGGTGCGGTAGGCAAAAACATTCAGTACTTC. Encoded protein: CASSQATPGQGAVGKNIQYF.

J is TRBJ2-7 and V is TRBV5-6; D may be TRBD1 (6 bases). Germline V lookup: CDR1 SGHDT, CDR2 YYEEEE. The V end was cut by 1 base, the J end by 5 bases, with 13 bases between. The CDR3 sequence is 14 residues long. The CDR3 region is CASSLRTEKNEQYF. The CDR3 region has the DNA TGTGCCAGCAGCTTGCGGACAGAGAAAAACGAGCAGTACTTC. Full variable domain (remainder filled in from reference TRBV5-6 and TRBJ2-7): DAGVTQSPTHLIKTRGQQVTLRCSPKSGHDTVSWYQQALGQGPQFIFQYYEEEERQRGNFPDRFSGHQFPNYSSELNVNALLLGDSALYLCASSLRTEKNEQYFGPGTRLTVT.

The CDR3 DNA follows: TGCGCCAGCAGCCGACAGGGGAGAAACACTGAAGCTTTCTTT. Translating it yields CASSRQGRNTEAFF. The chain has TRBV5-1 and TRBJ1-1, with TRBD1 matching over 8 bases. CDR1 is SGHRS, CDR2 YFSETQ, per germline. V was pared by 4 bases and J by 2 bases, with 4 bases of the junction left unmatched. The CDR3 loop spans 14 amino acids. The full variable domain, in which reference TRBV5-1 and TRBJ1-1 provide the parts outside the CDR3, is KAGVTQTPRYLIKTRGQQVTLSCSPISGHRSVSWYQQTPGQGLQFLFEYFSETQRNKGNFPGRFSGRQFSNSRSEMNVSTLELGDSALYLCASSRQGRNTEAFFGQGTRLTVV.

The chain couples TRBV3-1 (or the pseudogene TRBV3-2) to TRBJ1-1, with a weak D call TRBD1 (5 bases). In germline, CDR1 is LGHDT, CDR2 YNNKEL (reference sequence). V was trimmed by 4 bases and J by 3 bases, leaving 12 bases between them. The CDR3 covers 14 residues. The CDR3 reads CASSPYGGDTEAFF. The CDR3 DNA reads TGTGCCAGCAGCCCCTACGGGGGGGACACTGAAGCTTTCTTT.

The CDR3 DNA sequence: TGCGCCAGCAGCTTTGGAGGACAGGGGCTCTACGAGCAGTACTTC. Its protein product is CASSFGGQGLYEQYF. The chain links TRBV5-1 to TRBJ2-7; 9 nucleotides agree with TRBD1. CDR1 is SGHRS, CDR2 YFSETQ, per germline. The J segment lost 3 bases and the V segment lost 2 bases, leaving 6 bases of the junction unmatched. This CDR3 comprises 15 residues.

This clone was detected only once. V and J are TRBV2 and TRBJ1-6; 7 bases line up with TRBD1. Germline CDR1 is SNHLY and CDR2 is FYNNEI. V trimming: 6 bases; J trimming: 7 bases; junction bases outside the gene matches: 6. This CDR3 is 14 amino acids long. CDR3 nucleotides: TGTGCCAGCAGAGACAGGGCACGGAATTCACCCCTCCACTTT. It encodes CASRDRARNSPLHF.

The chain couples TRBV19 to TRBJ2-4; the D gene is possibly TRBD2 (5 bases). Germline V CDR1 and CDR2: LNHDA, SQIVND (reference sequence). Deletions cut 4 bases from V and 0 bases from J, with 13 bases between. This CDR3 is built from 16 residues. CDR3 region: CASSTRTALAKNIQYF. Here the CDR3 DNA reads TGTGCCAGTAGTACTCGGACTGCTCTAGCCAAAAACATTCAGTACTTC.

The chain uses TRBV9 and TRBJ2-7, with D tentatively TRBD2 (6 bases). The CDR3 runs 13 residues. Between the trimmed V and J ends, which lost 5 bases and 0 bases, there was a span of 9 bases. Per the germline V gene, CDR1 is SGDLS and CDR2 is YYNGEE. CDR3 protein: CASRRTISYEQYF. The CDR3 bases are TGTGCCAGCAGGAGGACTATCTCCTACGAGCAGTACTTC.

This clone was observed once. V usage is TRBV30 and J usage is TRBJ2-7; no reliable D call. Germline V CDR1 and CDR2: GTSNPN, SVGIG (reference sequence). V was trimmed by 0 bases and J by 2 bases, leaving 5 bases between them. The length of the CDR3 is 12 residues. Written as DNA, the CDR3 is TGTGCCTGGAGTGTTCGCGCCTACGAGCAGTACTTC. Protein: CAWSVRAYEQYF.

The V and J genes are TRBV5-4 and TRBJ1-1, with 7 bases that match TRBD1. V lost 6 bases to trimming and J lost 1 base; unmatched junction nucleotides: 9. Germline-derived CDR1 and CDR2 are SGHNT and YYREEE (reference sequence). The length of the CDR3 is 15 residues. The CDR3 here is CASTLFGQENTEAFF. DNA of the CDR3: TGTGCCAGCACCCTGTTCGGACAGGAGAACACTGAAGCTTTCTTT.

The chain recombines TRBV29-1 with TRBJ2-7; TRBD2 matches at 8 bases. This CDR3 has 13 residues. Germline V gene lookup returns CDR1 SQVTM and CDR2 ANQGSEA. The J segment lost 6 bases and the V segment lost 7 bases, leaving 11 bases of the junction unmatched. CDR3 loop: CSGGTKAGVEQYF. The CDR3 DNA sequence: TGCAGCGGAGGGACTAAAGCGGGAGTCGAGCAGTACTTC.

CDR3 coding DNA: TGTGCCAGCAGTCCCTCGGACAGTATCCCTGAAAAACTGTTTTTT. Protein product: CASSPSDSIPEKLFF. This chain joins TRBV28 and TRBJ1-4; the D gene is possibly TRBD1 (6 bases). Trimming removed 5 bases from V and 7 bases from J, with 17 bases in between. Germline V CDR1 and CDR2: MDHEN, SYDVKM. This CDR3 spans 15 amino acids. Looking up the rest from reference TRBV28 and TRBJ1-4 gives the full variable domain: DVKVTQSSRYLVKRTGEKVFLECVQDMDHENMFWYRQDPGLGLRLIYFSYDVKMKEKGDIPEGYSVSREKKERFSLILESASTNQTSMYLCASSPSDSIPEKLFFGSGTQLSVL.